This TCR beta chain is drawn from a study of T cells in Graves' hyperthyroidism and ophthalmopathy. This clonotype was seen repeatedly, ten times or more. The ends lost 4 bases at V and 1 base at J; junction bases unmatched: 7. CDR1 is GTSNPN and CDR2 is SVGIG in the germline V gene (reference sequence). CDR3 size: 14 residues. From RNA transcripts, TCR beta CDR3 regions were amplified. When the TCR CDR3 underwent first-round RT-PCR, the HTBI primer set was used. TCRdb ran MiXCR on the multiplex PCR reads and lists one entry per CDR3 protein. This sample has some 600,000 distinct CDR3 sequences, with roughly 14% found just once.

The sequence was obtained from a woman aged 25 to 39 with Graves' hyperthyroidism that later progressed to Graves' ophthalmopathy. The specimen was blood. The rearrangement links TRBV30 to TRBJ2-7, with 7 bases aligning to TRBD1. CDR3 nucleotide sequence: TGTGCCTGGACGAGGCAGGGGGTTTCCTACGAGCAGTACTTC. It codes for CAWTRQGVSYEQYF.